This entry features one T cell receptor (beta chain) sequence. These data are taken from a study of control samples from healthy donors and cancer patients. Germline CDR1 is MGHRA and CDR2 is YSYEKL. The ends lost 4 bases at V and 1 base at J; junction bases unmatched: 10. The CDR3 has 17 amino acids. Measured with immunoSEQ multiplex PCR; TCRdb has only the in-frame clones, and not every one. The sample holds roughly 130,000 clones, about 95% seen once. The origin of this receptor is a man between 25 and 39 years old in good health. Sequencing input: blood. The chain combines TRBV4-1 with TRBJ1-5, with TRBD1 matching 7 bases. CDR3 protein: CASSPVHRGGSNQPQHF. The CDR3 nucleotides are TGCGCCAGCAGCCCCGTTCACAGGGGCGGGAGCAATCAGCCCCAGCATTTT.